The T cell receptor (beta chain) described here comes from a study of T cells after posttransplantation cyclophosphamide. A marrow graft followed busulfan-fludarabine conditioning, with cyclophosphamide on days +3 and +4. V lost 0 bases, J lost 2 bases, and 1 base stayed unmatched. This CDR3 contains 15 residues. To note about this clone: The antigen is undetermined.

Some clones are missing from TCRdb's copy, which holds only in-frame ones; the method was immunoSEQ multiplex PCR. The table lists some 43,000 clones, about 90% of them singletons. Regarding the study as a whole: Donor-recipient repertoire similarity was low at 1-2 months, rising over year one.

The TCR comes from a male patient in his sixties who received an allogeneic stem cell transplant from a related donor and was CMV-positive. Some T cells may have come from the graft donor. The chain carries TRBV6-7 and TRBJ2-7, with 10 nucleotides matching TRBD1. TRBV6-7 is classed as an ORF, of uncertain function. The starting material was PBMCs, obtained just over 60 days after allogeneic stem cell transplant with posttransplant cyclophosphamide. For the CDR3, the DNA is TGTGCCAGCAGTTACTCGACAGGGGGCCCCTACGAGCAGTACGTC. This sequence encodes CASSYSTGGPYEQYV.